Below are 23 T cell receptor beta chains sequenced from a single sample in a study of T cell responses to AZD1222 COVID-19 vaccine (dated by TCRdb to about 2021). The intended sense of this specimen's time point label: baseline before first vaccination. Library generation was performed with the immunoSEQ multiplex PCR assay. TCRdb stores this immuneACCESS table with in-frame sequences only. Part of the clones is absent; in the studies checked, under half of the shortfall reflects unresolved V genes, and no reason is known for the rest. For this sample the table gives 80,000 or so clones, of which 70% to 90% were detected only once. The top ten hold over 1.2% of the sample. The sample here was peripheral blood, taken on day 0 of AZD1222 vaccination. Receptors were obtained from an adult in good health.

The J gene is TRBJ1-2, the V gene TRBV7-8, with D unclear. CDR1 and CDR2 (germline): SGHVS, FQNEAQ. This CDR3 is 13 amino acids long. V shed 1 base and J shed 4 bases, with 7 bases lying between them. The CDR3 nucleotides are TGTGCCAGCAGCTTAGGGGGAACCTATGGCTACACCTTC. This sequence encodes CASSLGGTYGYTF. Drawing the rest from reference TRBV7-8 and TRBJ1-2, the complete variable domain is GAGVSQSPRYKVAKRGQDVALRCDPISGHVSLFWYQQALGQGPEFLTYFQNEAQLDKSGLPSDRFFAERPEGSVSTLKIQRTQQEDSAVYLCASSLGGTYGYTFGSGTRLTVV.

The rearrangement joins TRBV6-1 to TRBJ1-3, with a weak D call TRBD1 (5 bases). This CDR3 contains 20 residues. Trimming took off 1 base at V and 2 bases at J, with 24 bases between the two ends. Per the germline V gene, CDR1 is MNHNS and CDR2 is SASEGT. The DNA for the CDR3 is TGTGCCAGCAGTGAAGAATACGTGGGACGGGTAACGGGAGCTGGAAACACCATATATTTT. It yields the protein CASSEEYVGRVTGAGNTIYF.

This chain connects TRBV29-1 to TRBJ1-1, with D unclear. The CDR3 length is 13 residues. CDR1 and CDR2 (germline): SQVTM, ANQGSEA. Trimming took off 4 bases at V and 0 bases at J, with 9 bases between the two ends. CDR3 DNA sequence: TGCAGCGTTGTAGAGATCCTGAACACTGAAGCTTTCTTT. It translates to CSVVEILNTEAFF.

The chain joins TRBV6-5 to TRBJ1-3; D unclear. CDR3 size: 14 residues. V was shortened by 4 bases and J by 4 bases, with 11 bases between the two germline ends. In germline, CDR1 is MNHEY, CDR2 SVGAGI. The CDR3: CASSSKRGGNTIYF. The CDR3 region has the DNA TGTGCCAGCAGTTCCAAACGGGGAGGAAACACCATATATTTT.

J is TRBJ1-6 and V is TRBV3-1 (or the pseudogene TRBV3-2); tentative D call: TRBD1 (5 bases). Germline loops: CDR1 LGHDT, CDR2 YNNKEL (reference sequence). Trimming cost V 0 bases and J 8 bases, with 11 bases left between them. The CDR3 consists of 15 residues. The DNA of the CDR3 is TGTGCCAGCAGCCAAGAGCGGGGGGGTTATTCACCCCTCCACTTT. As protein: CASSQERGGYSPLHF.

J is TRBJ2-1 and V is TRBV5-1; D uncertain. CDR1 is SGHRS and CDR2 is YFSETQ in the germline V gene. Trimming left V 5 bases short and J 8 bases short, with 17 bases between. The CDR3 is 14 residues long. The CDR3 loop is CASSRLESRHEQFF. In DNA form, the CDR3 reads TGCGCCAGCAGTAGGTTGGAGAGCCGGCATGAGCAGTTCTTC.

Regarding this clone: Additional DNA sequences in this sample encode the identical CDR3. The chain combines TRBV18 with TRBJ2-5; D gene uncertain. Trimming took off 3 bases at V and 1 base at J, with 3 bases between the two ends. Germline V gene lookup returns CDR1 KGHSH and CDR2 LQKENI. The CDR3 is 12 residues long. Here the CDR3 reads CASSPLQETQYF. The CDR3 nucleotides are TGTGCCAGCTCACCCCTCCAAGAGACCCAGTACTTC.

The V call is TRBV19, the J call TRBJ1-1; unclear D gene. Germline V gives CDR1 LNHDA, CDR2 SQIVND (reference sequence). This CDR3 is built from 14 residues. V gave up 3 bases and J gave up 0 bases, with 8 bases separating them. CDR3 loop: CASSIRVMNTEAFF. The CDR3 bases are TGTGCCAGTAGTATTAGGGTCATGAACACTGAAGCTTTCTTT.

This rearrangement joins TRBV18 to TRBJ2-7; 11 nucleotides agree with TRBD2. V gave up 3 bases and J gave up 0 bases; unmatched junction bases: 4. The CDR3 length is 16 residues. CDR1 is KGHSH, CDR2 LQKENI, per germline. The CDR3 sequence: CASSPGGTSGSYEQYF. DNA of the CDR3: TGTGCCAGCTCACCGGGGGGGACTAGCGGCTCCTACGAGCAGTACTTC.

This clone has just a few counts. The chain employs TRBV5-1 and TRBJ1-6, with a weak D call TRBD1 (5 bases). Germline V lookup: CDR1 SGHRS, CDR2 YFSETQ. Trimming cost V 4 bases and J 8 bases, with 16 bases left between them. The CDR3 is 15 residues long. The CDR3: CASSRSTGQDSPLHF. Here the CDR3 DNA reads TGCGCCAGCAGCCGCTCTACAGGTCAGGATTCACCCCTCCACTTT.

The rearrangement links TRBV27 to TRBJ1-5; D unclear. The CDR3 extends over 13 amino acids. CDR1 MNHEY and CDR2 SMNVEV come from the germline V gene (reference sequence). V gave up 6 bases and J gave up 7 bases, with 13 bases separating them. The DNA for the CDR3 is TGTGCCAGCAGCCCCGCCTGGGCACAGCCCCAGCATTTT. It yields the protein CASSPAWAQPQHF.

The V and J genes are TRBV19 and TRBJ1-3; possibly TRBD1 for D (5 bases). The CDR3 length is 12 residues. V lost 10 bases and J 4 bases, leaving 11 bases between the germline ends. From germline, CDR1 is LNHDA and CDR2 SQIVND (reference sequence). CDR3: CAIRDPGNTIYF. The CDR3 DNA follows: TGTGCCATCCGGGACCCAGGAAACACCATATATTTT.

In this sample, this clone turned up once. At one end, the junction sequence differs from germline, possibly due to a read error. The chain carries TRBV7-8 and TRBJ1-5, with D possibly matching TRBD1 (5 bases). CDR1 and CDR2 (germline): SGHVS, FQNEAQ. This CDR3 contains 16 residues. This CDR3 reads CASNLRERGGNQPQHF. As DNA, the CDR3 is TGTGCCAGCAACTTACGGGAGAGAGGGGGCAATCAGCCCCAGCATTTT.

For this clone: The junction shows a germline mismatch at one end, possibly a read error. The chain carries TRBV6-5 and TRBJ2-5; unclear D gene. This CDR3 is 16 amino acids long. Germline lookup yields CDR1 MNHEY and CDR2 SVGAGI. This CDR3 is CASSYGPGRIQEAQYF. In DNA, the CDR3 is TGTGCCAGCAGTTACGGTCCCGGACGGATCCAAGAGGCCCAGTACTTC.

The rearrangement uses TRBV5-1 and TRBJ2-1; maybe TRBD2 (6 bases). CDR3 length: 12 residues. Germline V gene lookup returns CDR1 SGHRS and CDR2 YFSETQ. V gave up 4 bases and J gave up 6 bases, with 8 bases separating them. The CDR3 here is CASSKLANEQFF. Here the CDR3 DNA reads TGCGCCAGCAGCAAACTAGCCAATGAGCAGTTCTTC.

The rearrangement links TRBV7-9 to TRBJ1-2; D remains ambiguous. Germline CDR1 is SEHNR and CDR2 is FQNEAQ (reference sequence). This CDR3 comprises 14 residues. V lost 5 bases to trimming and J lost 8 bases, with 18 bases between them. The CDR3 loop is CASSRPPAIGGYTF. The DNA of the CDR3 is TGTGCCAGCAGCCGCCCCCCGGCCATCGGGGGCTACACCTTC.

V usage is TRBV25-1 and J usage is TRBJ1-2; D gene uncertain. CDR3 length: 13 residues. V was cut by 5 bases and J by 4 bases, with 11 bases left in between. Germline V gives CDR1 MGHDK, CDR2 SYGVNS. The CDR3 DNA reads as TGTGCCAGCAGTCCCAGCGTTATCTATGGCTACACCTTC. Encoded protein: CASSPSVIYGYTF.

This chain joins TRBV20-1 and TRBJ1-2; D is uncertain. Germline-derived CDR1 and CDR2 are DFQATT and SNEGSKA (reference sequence). V was pared by 3 bases and J by 0 bases, with 11 bases between. The CDR3 sequence is 14 residues long. The CDR3 nucleotides are TGCAGTGCTAGTTCAGGAGCCTCTAACTATGGCTACACCTTC. This gives the protein CSASSGASNYGYTF.

This clone has more than one count but fewer than ten. V gene TRBV27 combines with J gene TRBJ2-1; D possibly corresponds to TRBD2 (6 bases). This CDR3 comprises 15 residues. CDR1 and CDR2 (germline): MNHEY, SMNVEV (reference sequence). V shed 6 bases and J shed 2 bases, with 14 bases lying between them. CDR3 sequence reads: CASRWEGGPYNEQFF. The CDR3 DNA reads TGTGCCAGCAGGTGGGAAGGAGGGCCCTACAATGAGCAGTTCTTC.

This chain uses TRBV28 with TRBJ2-3, with D possibly matching TRBD1 (5 bases). The germline V gene encodes CDR1 MDHEN and CDR2 SYDVKM. This CDR3 is built from 15 residues. Trimming took 2 bases from V and 5 from J, leaving 14 bases between them. The CDR3 DNA is TGTGCCAGCAGTTTAGACAGCTCCGCAGTAGATACGCAGTATTTT. Protein: CASSLDSSAVDTQYF.

V is TRBV5-1 and J is TRBJ1-6; D is ambiguous. The V gene lost 0 bases and the J gene lost 0 bases, with 7 bases spanning the gap. CDR1 is SGHRS, CDR2 YFSETQ, per germline. The CDR3 consists of 16 residues. The CDR3 loop reads CASSLAEGSYNSPLHF. For the CDR3, the DNA is TGCGCCAGCAGCTTGGCCGAGGGCTCCTATAATTCACCCCTCCACTTT.

This sequence joins TRBV9 and TRBJ2-1; 7 nucleotides line up with TRBD2. J gave up 7 bases and V 3 bases, and 10 bases lay outside the gene matches. Germline V gives CDR1 SGDLS, CDR2 YYNGEE. The length of the CDR3 is 15 residues. CDR3 sequence (DNA): TGTGCCAGCAGCGACCCTAGCGGTTTGGGAAATGAGCAGTTCTTC. Translation: CASSDPSGLGNEQFF.

The chain carries TRBV5-8 and TRBJ1-5, with a tentative D call TRBD1 (6 bases). CDR1 is SGHTS and CDR2 is YDEGEE in the germline V gene. The germline V and J ends were trimmed by 1 base and 4 bases, with 12 bases remaining between them. The CDR3 sequence is 15 residues long. In nucleotides, the CDR3 is TGTGCCAGCAGCTTGTATCGGGGGCCTAATCAGCCCCAGCATTTT. This encodes CASSLYRGPNQPQHF.